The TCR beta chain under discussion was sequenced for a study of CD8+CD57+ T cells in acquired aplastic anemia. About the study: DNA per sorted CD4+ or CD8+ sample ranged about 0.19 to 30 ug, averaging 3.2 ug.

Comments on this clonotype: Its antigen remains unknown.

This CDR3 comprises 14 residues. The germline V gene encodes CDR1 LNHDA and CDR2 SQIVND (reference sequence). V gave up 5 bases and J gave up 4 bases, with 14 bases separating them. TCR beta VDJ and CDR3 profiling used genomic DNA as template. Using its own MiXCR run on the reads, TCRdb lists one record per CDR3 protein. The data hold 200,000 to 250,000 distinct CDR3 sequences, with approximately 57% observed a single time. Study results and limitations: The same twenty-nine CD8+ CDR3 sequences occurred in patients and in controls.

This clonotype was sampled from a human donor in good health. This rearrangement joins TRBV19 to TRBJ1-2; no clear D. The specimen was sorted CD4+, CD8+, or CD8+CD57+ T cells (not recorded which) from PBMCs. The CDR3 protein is CASSPSASGYGYTF. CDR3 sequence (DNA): TGTGCCAGTAGTCCCTCCGCAAGCGGCTATGGCTACACCTTC.